This T cell receptor (beta chain) was retrieved from a study of blood T cell repertoires in COVID-19. Only in-frame clones appear in the TCRdb table, and some are missing; sequencing was by immunoSEQ multiplex PCR. Counted here are approximately 190,000 clones, 80% occurring once; the ten biggest clones make up less than 7%. V lost 4 bases, J lost 4 bases, and 5 bases stayed unmatched. In germline, CDR1 is MGHRA, CDR2 YSYEKL. This CDR3 comprises 15 residues. The sequenced material came from peripheral blood. This receptor was identified in a man in his sixties with acute or convalescent COVID-19. This sequence joins TRBV4-1 and TRBJ2-1; 9 bases are shared with TRBD2. This chain's CDR3 is CASSPSGGFYNEQFF. The CDR3 bases are TGCGCCAGCAGCCCCAGCGGGGGGTTTTACAATGAGCAGTTCTTC.